This TCR beta chain was profiled in a study of blood T cell repertoires in COVID-19. The overall study: COVID-19 samples from acute and convalescent phases originated in the United States, Italy and Spain. Sources were T cells, B-cell-depleted T cells, or PBMCs; the material itself was cDNA or gDNA.

This clone occurred many times. Per the authors' pipeline: Using reference gene primer amplification, nucleated cell counts were estimated. Using immunoSEQ multiplex PCR, the repertoire was profiled, and TCRdb retains in-frame clones only, with some absent. V and J calls and clone size follow that table, whereas D and trimming were derived from the DNA. Of fewer than 120,000 clones listed, about 70% are singletons. Germline values: CDR1 SGHVS, CDR2 FNYEAQ. CDR3 length equals 16 residues. V lost 1 base and J 0 bases, leaving 9 bases between the germline ends. Source material: peripheral blood. The clonotype originates from a woman aged 55-70 years with acute or convalescent COVID-19. The V gene is TRBV7-6, the J gene TRBJ1-4, with a weak D call TRBD1 (5 bases). CDR3 DNA sequence: TGTGCCAGCAGCTTAGAGACAGCTGCAACTAATGAAAAACTGTTTTTT. The encoded protein is CASSLETAATNEKLFF.